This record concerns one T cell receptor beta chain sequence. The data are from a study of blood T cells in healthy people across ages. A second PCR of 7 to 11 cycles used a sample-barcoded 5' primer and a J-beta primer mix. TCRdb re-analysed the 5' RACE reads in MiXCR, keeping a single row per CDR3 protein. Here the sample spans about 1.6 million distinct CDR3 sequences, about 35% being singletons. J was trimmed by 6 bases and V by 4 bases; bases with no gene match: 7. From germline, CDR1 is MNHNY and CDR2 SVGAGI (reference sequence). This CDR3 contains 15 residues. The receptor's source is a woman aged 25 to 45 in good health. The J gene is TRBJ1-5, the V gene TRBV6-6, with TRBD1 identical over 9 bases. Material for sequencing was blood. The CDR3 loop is CASSLGQGSTQPQHF. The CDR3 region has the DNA TGTGCCAGCAGTTTGGGACAGGGATCGACTCAGCCCCAGCATTTT.